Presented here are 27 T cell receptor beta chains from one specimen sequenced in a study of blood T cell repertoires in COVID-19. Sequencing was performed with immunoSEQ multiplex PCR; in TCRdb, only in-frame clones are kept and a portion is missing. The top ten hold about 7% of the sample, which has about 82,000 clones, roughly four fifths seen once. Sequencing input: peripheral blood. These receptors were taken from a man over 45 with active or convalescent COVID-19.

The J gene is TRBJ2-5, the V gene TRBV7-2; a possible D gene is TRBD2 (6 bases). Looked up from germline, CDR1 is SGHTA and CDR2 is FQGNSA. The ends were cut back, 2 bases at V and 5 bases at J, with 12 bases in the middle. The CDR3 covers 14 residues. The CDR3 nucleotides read TGTGCCAGCAGCTTATCTGGGGGGAGGGAGACCCAGTACTTC. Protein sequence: CASSLSGGRETQYF.

The CDR3 here is CASSHGTSPDEQFF. Written as DNA, the CDR3 is TGTGCCAGTAGCCACGGGACTAGTCCGGATGAGCAGTTCTTC. V usage is TRBV19 and J usage is TRBJ2-1; 8 bases match TRBD2. Per germline, CDR1 LNHDA and CDR2 SQIVND (reference sequence). V dropped 6 bases and J dropped 8; count of bases not matched to a gene: 9. This CDR3 is built from 14 residues.

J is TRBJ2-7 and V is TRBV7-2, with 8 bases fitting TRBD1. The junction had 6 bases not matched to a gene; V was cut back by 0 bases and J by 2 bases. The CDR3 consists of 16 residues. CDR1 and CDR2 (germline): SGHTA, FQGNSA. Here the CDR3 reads CASSLAPGQATYEQYF. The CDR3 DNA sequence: TGTGCCAGCAGCTTAGCCCCGGGACAGGCTACCTACGAGCAGTACTTC.

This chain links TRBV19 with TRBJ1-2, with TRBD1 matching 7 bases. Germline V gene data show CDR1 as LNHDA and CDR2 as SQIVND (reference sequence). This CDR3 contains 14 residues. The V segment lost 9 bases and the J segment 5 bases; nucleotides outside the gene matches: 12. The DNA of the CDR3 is TGTGCCAGCCAGACCCGGGACAGACTTTATGGCTACACCTTC. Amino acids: CASQTRDRLYGYTF.

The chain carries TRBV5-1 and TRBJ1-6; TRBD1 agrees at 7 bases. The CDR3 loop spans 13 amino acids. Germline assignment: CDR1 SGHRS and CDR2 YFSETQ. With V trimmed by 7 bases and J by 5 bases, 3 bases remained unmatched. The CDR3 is CASRDSDNSPLHF. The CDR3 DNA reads TGCGCCAGCCGGGACAGCGATAATTCACCCCTCCACTTT.

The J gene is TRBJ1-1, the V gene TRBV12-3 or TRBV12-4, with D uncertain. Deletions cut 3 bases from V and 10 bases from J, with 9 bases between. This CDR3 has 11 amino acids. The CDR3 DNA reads TGTGCCAGCAGTTTTTCAGGTCGAGCTTTCTTT. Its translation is CASSFSGRAFF.

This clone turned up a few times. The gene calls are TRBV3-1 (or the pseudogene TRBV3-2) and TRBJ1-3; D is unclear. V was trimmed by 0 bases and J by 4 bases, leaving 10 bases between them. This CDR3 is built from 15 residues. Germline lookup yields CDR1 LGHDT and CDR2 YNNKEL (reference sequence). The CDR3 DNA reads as TGTGCCAGCAGCCAAGAAGCTACCAGGGGAAACACCATATATTTT. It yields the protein CASSQEATRGNTIYF.

The DNA for the CDR3 is TGTGCCAGCACTTCTACAGGGATATATTCACCCCTCCACTTT. This sequence encodes CASTSTGIYSPLHF. The chain joins TRBV28 to TRBJ1-6; weak D call: TRBD1 (6 bases). Trimming took off 7 bases at V and 8 bases at J, with 15 bases between the two ends. CDR1 is MDHEN and CDR2 is SYDVKM in the germline V gene. CDR3 length: 14 amino acids.

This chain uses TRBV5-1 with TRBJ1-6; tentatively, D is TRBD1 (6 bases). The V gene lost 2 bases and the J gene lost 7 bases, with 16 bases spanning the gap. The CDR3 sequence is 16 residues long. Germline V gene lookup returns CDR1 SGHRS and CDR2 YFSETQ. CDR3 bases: TGCGCCAGCAGCTTCGGGGACACTATGGGGAATTCACCCCTCCACTTT. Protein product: CASSFGDTMGNSPLHF.

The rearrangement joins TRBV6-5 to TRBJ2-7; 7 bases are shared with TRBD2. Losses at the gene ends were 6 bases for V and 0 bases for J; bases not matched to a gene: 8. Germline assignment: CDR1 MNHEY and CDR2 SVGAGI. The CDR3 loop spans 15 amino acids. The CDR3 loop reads CASRLAVQSSYEQYV. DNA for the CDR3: TGTGCCAGCAGGCTAGCGGTCCAGAGCTCCTACGAGCAGTACGTC.

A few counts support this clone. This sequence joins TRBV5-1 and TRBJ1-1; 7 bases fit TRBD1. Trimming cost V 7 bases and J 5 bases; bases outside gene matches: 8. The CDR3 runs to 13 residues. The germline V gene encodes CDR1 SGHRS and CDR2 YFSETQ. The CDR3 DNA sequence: TGCGCCAGCGCACAACAGGGGTCAACTGAAGCTTTCTTT. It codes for CASAQQGSTEAFF.

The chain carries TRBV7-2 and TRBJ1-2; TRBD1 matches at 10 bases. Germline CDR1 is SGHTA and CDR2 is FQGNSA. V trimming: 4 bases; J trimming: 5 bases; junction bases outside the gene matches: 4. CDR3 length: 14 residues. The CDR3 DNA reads TGTGCCAGCAGCTCGGGACAGGGGATTTATGGCTACACCTTC. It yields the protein CASSSGQGIYGYTF.

The CDR3 DNA is TGTGCCAGCAGCATGGGGGACAGGGGGGCGAGCACAGATACGCAGTATTTT. This gives the protein CASSMGDRGASTDTQYF. The chain combines TRBV13 with TRBJ2-3, with 11 bases that match TRBD1. In germline, CDR1 is PRHDT, CDR2 FYEKMQ (reference sequence). CDR3 length equals 17 residues. V shed 5 bases and J 0 bases; nucleotides not matched to a gene: 7.

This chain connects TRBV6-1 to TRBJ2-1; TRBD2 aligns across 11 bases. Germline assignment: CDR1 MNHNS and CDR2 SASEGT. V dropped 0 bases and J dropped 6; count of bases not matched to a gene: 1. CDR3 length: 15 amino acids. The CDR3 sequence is CASSEASGGANEQFF. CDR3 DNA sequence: TGTGCCAGCAGTGAAGCTAGCGGGGGGGCCAATGAGCAGTTCTTC.

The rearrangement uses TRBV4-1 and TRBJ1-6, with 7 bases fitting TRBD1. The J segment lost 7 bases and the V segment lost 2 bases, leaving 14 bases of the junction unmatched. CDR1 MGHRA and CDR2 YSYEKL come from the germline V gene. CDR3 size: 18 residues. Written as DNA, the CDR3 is TGCGCCAGCAGCCAATCACTTGGACAGGCGAAAGGGAATTCACCCCTCCACTTT. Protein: CASSQSLGQAKGNSPLHF.

CDR3 sequence (DNA): TGTGCCAGCAGTTACGACCCCGCACAGGGGACCCCCTACGAGCAGTACTTC. Protein product: CASSYDPAQGTPYEQYF. The V and J genes are TRBV6-2 or TRBV6-3 and TRBJ2-7; 7 bases fit TRBD1. V lost 2 bases to trimming and J lost 2 bases; unmatched junction nucleotides: 12. Germline assignment: CDR1 MNHEY and CDR2 SVGEGT. The CDR3 runs to 17 residues.

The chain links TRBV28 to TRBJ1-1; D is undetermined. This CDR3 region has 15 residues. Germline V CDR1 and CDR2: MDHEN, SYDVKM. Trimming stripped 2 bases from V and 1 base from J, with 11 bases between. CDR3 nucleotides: TGTGCCAGCAGTTTAGGGTCTTCAGGGAACACTGAAGCTTTCTTT. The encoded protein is CASSLGSSGNTEAFF.

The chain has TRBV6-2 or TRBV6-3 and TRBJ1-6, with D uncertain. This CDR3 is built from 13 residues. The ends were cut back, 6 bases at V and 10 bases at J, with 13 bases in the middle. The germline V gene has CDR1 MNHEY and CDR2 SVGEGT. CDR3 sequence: CASSRGPFSPLHF. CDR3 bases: TGTGCCAGCAGCCGCGGGCCGTTCTCACCCCTCCACTTT.

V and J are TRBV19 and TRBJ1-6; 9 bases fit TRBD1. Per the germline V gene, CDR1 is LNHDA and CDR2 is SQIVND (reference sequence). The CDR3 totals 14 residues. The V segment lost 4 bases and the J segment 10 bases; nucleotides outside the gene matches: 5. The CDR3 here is CASSTHRGRSPLHF. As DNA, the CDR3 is TGTGCCAGTAGTACTCACAGGGGGCGATCACCCCTCCACTTT.

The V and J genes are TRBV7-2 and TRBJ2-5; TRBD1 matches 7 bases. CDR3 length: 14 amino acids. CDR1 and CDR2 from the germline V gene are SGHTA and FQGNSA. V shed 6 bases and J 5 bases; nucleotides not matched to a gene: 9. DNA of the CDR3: TGTGCCAGCAGTAATCTCGGCAGGGGGGAGACCCAGTACTTC. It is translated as CASSNLGRGETQYF.

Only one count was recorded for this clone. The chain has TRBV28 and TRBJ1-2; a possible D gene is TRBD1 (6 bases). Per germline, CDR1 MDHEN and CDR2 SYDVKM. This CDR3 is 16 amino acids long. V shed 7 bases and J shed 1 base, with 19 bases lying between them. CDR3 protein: CASTSPGRGNNYGYTF. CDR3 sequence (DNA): TGTGCCAGCACTTCCCCGGGGAGGGGGAATAACTATGGCTACACCTTC.

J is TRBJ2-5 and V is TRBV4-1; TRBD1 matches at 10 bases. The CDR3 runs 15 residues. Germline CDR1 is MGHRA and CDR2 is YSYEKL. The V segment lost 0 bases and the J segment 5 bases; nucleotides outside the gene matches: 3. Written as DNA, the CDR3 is TGCGCCAGCAGCCAAGATGGGACAGGGGACGAGACCCAGTACTTC. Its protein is CASSQDGTGDETQYF.

CDR3 sequence: CASATTGNYGYTF. CDR3 sequence (DNA): TGTGCCAGTGCGACGACAGGGAACTATGGCTACACCTTC. The V gene is TRBV6-5, the J gene TRBJ1-2, with 7 bases identical to TRBD1. The CDR3 covers 13 residues. The V gene's germline CDR1 is MNHEY and CDR2 SVGAGI. The V segment lost 9 bases and the J segment 2 bases; nucleotides outside the gene matches: 6.

The CDR3 nucleotides read TGTGCCAGCAGCGTAGGCCCAGACTATAATTCACCCCTCCACTTT. Its protein is CASSVGPDYNSPLHF. V is TRBV9 and J is TRBJ1-6; unclear D gene. The germline V and J ends were trimmed by 0 bases and 3 bases, with 7 bases remaining between them. CDR1 SGDLS and CDR2 YYNGEE come from the germline V gene. The length of the CDR3 is 15 residues.

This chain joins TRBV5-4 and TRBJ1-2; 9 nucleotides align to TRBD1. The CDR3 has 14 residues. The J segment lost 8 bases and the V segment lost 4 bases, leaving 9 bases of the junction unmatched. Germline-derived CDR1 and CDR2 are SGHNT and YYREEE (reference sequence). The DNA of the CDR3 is TGTGCCAGCAGCAACTCCGGGACAGGGAAGGGCTACACCTTC. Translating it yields CASSNSGTGKGYTF.

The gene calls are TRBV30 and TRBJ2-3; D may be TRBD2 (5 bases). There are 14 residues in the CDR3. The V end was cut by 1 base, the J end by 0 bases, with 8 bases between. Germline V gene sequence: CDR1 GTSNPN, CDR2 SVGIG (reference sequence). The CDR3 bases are TGTGCCTGGAGTGGAGGGTTTAGCACAGATACGCAGTATTTT. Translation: CAWSGGFSTDTQYF.

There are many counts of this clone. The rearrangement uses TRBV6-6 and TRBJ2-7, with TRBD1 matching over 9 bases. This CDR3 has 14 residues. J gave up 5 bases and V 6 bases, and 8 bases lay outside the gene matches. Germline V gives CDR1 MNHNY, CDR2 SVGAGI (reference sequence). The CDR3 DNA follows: TGTGCCAGCAGGCCCCCGGGACAGGGCGACGAGCAGTACTTC. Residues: CASRPPGQGDEQYF.